The T cell receptor beta chain described here comes from a study of blood T cell repertoires in COVID-19 (TCRdb year 2020). For context, the study as a whole: Samples covering the acute and convalescent phases of COVID-19 were provided by collaborators in the United States, Italy and Spain. A freely available public database, intended as a resource for researchers studying the immune response to SARS-CoV-2, is where the repertoires were released. The sample metadata nearly always contained a de-identified subject ID, COVID-19 status, age in years and sex. Subjects who had been exposed to COVID-19, were actively infected with it, or had recovered from it provided the deeply sampled blood TCRbeta repertoires that made up the dataset. The samples were drawn from two sources: the first 160 participants of the ongoing ImmuneRACE study, and fewer than 1,500 subjects contributed by 6 global collaborators. HLA class I and class II types, where available, came from metadata supplied by the sample provider rather than from assay-based typing. The prospective study material was composed of cDNA or gDNA derived from T cells, B-cell-depleted T cells, or PBMCs. Here is what the overall study found, with its caveats: The quantity of clinical and demographic metadata differed by source and by participant and was supplied without curation.

Collaborating institutions collected whole blood in K2EDTA tubes following their own protocols. For TCRbeta analysis, collaborators shipped samples in one of three forms: frozen whole blood, isolated PBMCs, or DNA extracted from either of those sample types. The immunoSEQ Assay, a bias-controlled multiplex PCR, was used to amplify TCRbeta CDR3 regions from genomic DNA. As for the original processing: Within the assay, amplification of reference gene primers was used to estimate how many nucleated cells each sample contained. To quantify the absolute abundance of each unique TCRbeta CDR3 rearrangement, sequence reads were collapsed and filtered. For each sample, productive Simpson clonality was calculated by taking the square root of Simpson's diversity index across productive rearrangements. What TCRdb holds here is the immuneACCESS table cut down to in-frame rearrangements. Part of the clones is not present; checked against another copy, under half of the missing clones reflect an unresolved V gene, and the others are unexplained. The DNA was the basis for D and trimming; V, J and clone size are from that table. This sample is represented by about 150,000 clones; almost 85% of them were singletons. 11% to 15% of the sample lies in the top ten.

Measured from the cysteine to the phenylalanine, the CDR3 is 16 residues long. Just CDR3 DNA is preserved here, 48 bases in frame from base 1. From the germline V gene (reference sequence), CDR1 is LNHDA and CDR2 is SQIVND. Worth noting for this clone: Its antigen is unknown. An end of the junction does not agree with germline; a read error may underlie this.

Rearrangement joined TRBV19 to TRBJ2-5, with 14 central nucleotides matching TRBD2. This clonotype was sampled from a man between 18 and 29 years old with active or convalescent COVID-19. What was sequenced was peripheral blood. CDR3 sequence: CASRRLAGGIQGTQYF. Read as DNA, the sequence is TGTGCCAGTAGGAGACTAGCGGGAGGGATCCAAGGGACCCAGTACTTC. The CDR3, completed at both ends by the reference TRBV19 and TRBJ2-5 genes, gives the full variable domain DGGITQSPKYLFRKEGQNVTLSCEQNLNHDAMYWYRQDPGQGLRLIYYSQIVNDFQKGDIAEGYSVSREKKESFPLTVTSAQKNPTAFYLCASRRLAGGIQGTQYFGPGTRLLVL.